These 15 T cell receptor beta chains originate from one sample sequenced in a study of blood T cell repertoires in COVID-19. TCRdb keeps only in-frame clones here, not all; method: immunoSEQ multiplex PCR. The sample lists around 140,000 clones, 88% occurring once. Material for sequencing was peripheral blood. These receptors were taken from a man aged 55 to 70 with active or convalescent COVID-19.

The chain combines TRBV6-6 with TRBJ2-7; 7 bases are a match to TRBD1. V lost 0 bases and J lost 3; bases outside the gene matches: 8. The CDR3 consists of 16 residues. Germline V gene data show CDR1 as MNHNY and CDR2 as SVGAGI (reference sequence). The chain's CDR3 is CASSYSTDTGDYEQYF. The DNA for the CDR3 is TGTGCCAGCAGTTACTCGACGGACACAGGGGACTACGAGCAGTACTTC.

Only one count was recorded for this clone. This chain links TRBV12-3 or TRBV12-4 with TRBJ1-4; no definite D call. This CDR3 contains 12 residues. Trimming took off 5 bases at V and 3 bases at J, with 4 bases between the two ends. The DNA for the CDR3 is TGTGCCAGCAGTCCAGCTAATGAAAAACTGTTTTTT. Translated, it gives CASSPANEKLFF.

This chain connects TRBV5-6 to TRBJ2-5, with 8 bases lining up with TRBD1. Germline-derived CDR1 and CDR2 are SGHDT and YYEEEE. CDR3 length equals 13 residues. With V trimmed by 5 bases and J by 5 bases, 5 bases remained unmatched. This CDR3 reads CASSRQGRETQYF. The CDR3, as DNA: TGTGCCAGCAGTCGACAGGGGAGGGAGACCCAGTACTTC.

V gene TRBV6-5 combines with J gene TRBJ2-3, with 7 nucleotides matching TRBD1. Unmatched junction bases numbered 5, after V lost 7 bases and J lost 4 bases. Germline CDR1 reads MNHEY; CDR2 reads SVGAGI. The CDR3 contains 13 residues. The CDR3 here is CASNRQGADTQYF. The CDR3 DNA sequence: TGTGCCAGCAACCGACAGGGCGCAGATACGCAGTATTTT.

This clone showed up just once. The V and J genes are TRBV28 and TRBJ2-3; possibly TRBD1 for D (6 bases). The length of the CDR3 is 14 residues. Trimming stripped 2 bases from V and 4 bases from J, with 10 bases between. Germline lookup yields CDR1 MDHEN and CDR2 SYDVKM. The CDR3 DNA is TGTGCCAGCAGTTTAAGGGGGAGACCAGATACGCAGTATTTT. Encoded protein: CASSLRGRPDTQYF.

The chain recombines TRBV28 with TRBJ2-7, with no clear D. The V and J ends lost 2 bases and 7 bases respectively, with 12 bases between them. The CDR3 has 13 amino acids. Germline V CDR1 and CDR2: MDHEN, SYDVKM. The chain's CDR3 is CASSLMSPGEQYF. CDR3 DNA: TGTGCCAGCAGTTTAATGTCGCCCGGGGAGCAGTACTTC.

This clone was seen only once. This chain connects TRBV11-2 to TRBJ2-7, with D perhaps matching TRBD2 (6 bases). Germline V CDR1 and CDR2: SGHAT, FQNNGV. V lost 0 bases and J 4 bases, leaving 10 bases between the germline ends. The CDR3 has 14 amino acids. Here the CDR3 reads CASSLDRGTYEQYF. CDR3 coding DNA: TGTGCCAGCAGCTTAGATCGGGGGACGTACGAGCAGTACTTC.

The CDR3, as DNA: TGTGCCAGCAGTGGGAGACAGGGAAGGAACACAGATACGCAGTATTTT. Its protein product is CASSGRQGRNTDTQYF. The chain joins TRBV25-1 to TRBJ2-3; 7 nucleotides align to TRBD1. CDR1 and CDR2 (germline): MGHDK, SYGVNS. This CDR3 has 16 amino acids. J gave up 2 bases and V 4 bases, and 9 bases lay outside the gene matches. The complete variable domain, with remaining parts taken from reference TRBV25-1 and TRBJ2-3, reads EADIYQTPRYLVIGTGKKITLECSQTMGHDKMYWYQQDPGMELHLIHYSYGVNSTEKGDLSSESTVSRIRTEHFPLTLESARPSHTSQYLCASSGRQGRNTDTQYFGPGTRLTVL.

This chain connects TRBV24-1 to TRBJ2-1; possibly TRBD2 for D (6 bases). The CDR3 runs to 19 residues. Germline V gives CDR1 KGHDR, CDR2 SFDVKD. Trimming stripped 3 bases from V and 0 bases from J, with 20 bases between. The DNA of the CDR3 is TGTGCCACCAGTGATAACAGAGATCGGGACTCCCGCTCCTACAATGAGCAGTTCTTC. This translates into CATSDNRDRDSRSYNEQFF.

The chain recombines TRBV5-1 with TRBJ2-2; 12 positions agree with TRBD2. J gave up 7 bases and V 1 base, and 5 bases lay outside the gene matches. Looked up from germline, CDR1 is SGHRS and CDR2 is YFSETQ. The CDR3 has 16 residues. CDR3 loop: CASSLPTLAGGGELFF. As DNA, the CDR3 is TGCGCCAGCAGCTTGCCCACACTAGCGGGAGGCGGGGAGCTGTTTTTT.

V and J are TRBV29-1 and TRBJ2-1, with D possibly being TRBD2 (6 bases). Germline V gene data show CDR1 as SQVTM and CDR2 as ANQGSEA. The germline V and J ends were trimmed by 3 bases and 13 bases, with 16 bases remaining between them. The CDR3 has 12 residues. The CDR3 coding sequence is TGCAGCGTTGAGGAGGGGATAAAACGTCAGTTCTTC. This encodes CSVEEGIKRQFF.

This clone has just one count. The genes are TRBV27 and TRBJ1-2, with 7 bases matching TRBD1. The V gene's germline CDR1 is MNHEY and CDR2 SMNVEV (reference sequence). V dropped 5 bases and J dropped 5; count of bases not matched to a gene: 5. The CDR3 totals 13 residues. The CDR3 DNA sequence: TGTGCCAGCAGTAAGGACAGGAAATATGGCTACACCTTC. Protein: CASSKDRKYGYTF.

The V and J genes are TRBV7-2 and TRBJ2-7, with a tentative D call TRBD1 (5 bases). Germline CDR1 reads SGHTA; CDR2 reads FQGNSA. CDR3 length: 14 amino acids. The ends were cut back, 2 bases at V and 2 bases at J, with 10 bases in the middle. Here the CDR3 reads CASSLNFRAYEQYF. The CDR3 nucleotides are TGTGCCAGCAGCTTAAACTTCAGGGCCTACGAGCAGTACTTC.

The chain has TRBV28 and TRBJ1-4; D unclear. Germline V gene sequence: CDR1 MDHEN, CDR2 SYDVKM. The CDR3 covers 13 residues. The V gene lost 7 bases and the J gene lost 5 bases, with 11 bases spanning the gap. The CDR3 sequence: CASTSGANEKLFF. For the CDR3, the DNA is TGTGCCAGCACTTCGGGTGCAAATGAAAAACTGTTTTTT.

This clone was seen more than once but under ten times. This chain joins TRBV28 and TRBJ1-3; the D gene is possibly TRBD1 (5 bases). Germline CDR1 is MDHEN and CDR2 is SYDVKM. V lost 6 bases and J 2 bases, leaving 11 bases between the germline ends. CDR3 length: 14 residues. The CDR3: CASSPGTAGNTIYF. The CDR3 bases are TGTGCCAGCAGCCCCGGGACTGCTGGAAACACCATATATTTT.